This record looks at one T cell receptor beta chain sequence and its context. Germline loops: CDR1 SGHVS, CDR2 FNYEAQ. Trimming pared 0 bases from V and 0 bases from J, leaving 6 bases between. The CDR3 sequence is 16 residues long. The sample comes from a study of CD8+CD57+ T cells in acquired aplastic anemia. Template material for TCR beta VDJ and CDR3 profiling consisted of genomic DNA. TCRdb re-called the reads through MiXCR, storing one row per CDR3 protein. The sample yields 100,000 to 130,000 distinct CDR3 sequences, around 49% seen once. Sequenced: sorted CD4+, CD8+, or CD8+CD57+ T cells (not recorded which) from PBMCs. This receptor was obtained from a human donor in good health, serving as a control. The V call is TRBV7-6, the J call TRBJ1-6, with D maybe TRBD1 (6 bases). This CDR3 is CASSLADSSYNSPLHF. CDR3 in DNA: TGTGCCAGCAGCTTAGCGGACAGCTCCTATAATTCACCCCTCCACTTT.